The 22 T cell receptor beta chains below were found in one sample sequenced in a study of shared clonotypes between healthy human individuals. The method was immunoSEQ multiplex PCR; TCRdb's version includes in-frame clones alone and lacks a portion of them. The sample yields approximately 1,500,000 clones, 95% to 99% seen once. The sequencing input was naive CD4+ T cells sorted from blood. Specified subset: CD45RA+ positively selected. The receptors shown here come from a man aged 30-40 years in good health.

V is TRBV2 and J is TRBJ2-2; 8 bases line up with TRBD1. The germline V gene encodes CDR1 SNHLY and CDR2 FYNNEI. The CDR3 totals 15 residues. V lost 7 bases and J lost 5; bases outside the gene matches: 9. The CDR3 DNA is TGTGCCAGCAATCTTCAGGGGGCGCGTACCGGGGAGCTGTTTTTT. The encoded protein is CASNLQGARTGELFF.

The V gene is TRBV29-1, the J gene TRBJ2-5, with 7 bases lining up with TRBD2. V was clipped by 6 bases and J by 4 bases; unmatched bases: 11. This CDR3 contains 14 residues. Germline CDR1 SQVTM, CDR2 ANQGSEA. The CDR3 here is CSVAGRLIGETQYF. The CDR3 DNA reads TGCAGCGTAGCGGGACGCCTAATTGGAGAGACCCAGTACTTC.

In regard to this clone: The junction differs from germline at one of its ends, possibly a read error. The chain recombines TRBV13 with TRBJ1-3; D is undetermined. Germline V CDR1 and CDR2: PRHDT, FYEKMQ (reference sequence). The CDR3 totals 16 residues. CDR3 region: CASTLSRGVRGNTIYF. The CDR3, as DNA: TGTGCCAGCACCTTATCACGCGGGGTCCGTGGAAACACCATATATTTT.

The rearrangement links TRBV7-9 to TRBJ1-2, with 7 bases aligning to TRBD1. The V segment lost 5 bases and the J segment 8 bases; nucleotides outside the gene matches: 8. CDR1 SEHNR and CDR2 FQNEAQ come from the germline V gene (reference sequence). The CDR3 extends over 13 amino acids. CDR3 coding DNA: TGTGCCAGCAGCCCAAGAACAGGGGAAGGCTACACCTTC. It encodes CASSPRTGEGYTF.

This chain joins TRBV4-3 and TRBJ2-1; D unclear. The ends were cut back, 0 bases at V and 8 bases at J, with 11 bases in the middle. Germline V lookup: CDR1 LGHNA, CDR2 YSLEER. This CDR3 contains 14 residues. This chain's CDR3 is CASSQDSKSDEQFF. For the CDR3, the DNA is TGCGCCAGCAGCCAAGACAGCAAAAGCGATGAGCAGTTCTTC.

The CDR3, as DNA: TGTGCCAACGCCGGTCCGGGCACCGGGGAGCTGTTTTTT. This translates into CANAGPGTGELFF. The gene calls are TRBV25-1 and TRBJ2-2; D not resolved. The V end lost 10 bases, the J end lost 4 bases, and 13 bases lay between the germline ends. The CDR3 totals 13 residues. CDR1 and CDR2 (germline): MGHDK, SYGVNS.

The chain links TRBV28 to TRBJ2-1; D may be TRBD2 (5 bases). CDR1 is MDHEN and CDR2 is SYDVKM in the germline V gene. There are 13 residues in the CDR3. V lost 10 bases to trimming and J lost 4 bases, with 14 bases between them. The CDR3 bases are TGTGCCACCGGGATCCGAACTTACAATGAGCAGTTCTTC. The encoded protein is CATGIRTYNEQFF.

Concerning this clone itself: Other DNA sequences of this sample code for an identical CDR3. This chain uses TRBV20-1 with TRBJ1-2; D not resolved. CDR3 length: 10 residues. Per germline, CDR1 DFQATT and CDR2 SNEGSKA (reference sequence). The germline V and J ends were trimmed by 1 base and 8 bases, with 5 bases remaining between them. This CDR3 reads CSARGDGYTF. The CDR3 DNA is TGCAGTGCTAGAGGTGACGGCTACACCTTC.

The rearrangement joins TRBV5-4 to TRBJ2-5; no clear D gene. The germline V gene encodes CDR1 SGHNT and CDR2 YYREEE (reference sequence). This CDR3 comprises 13 residues. V dropped 6 bases and J dropped 1 base, with 10 bases sitting between them. The CDR3 DNA reads as TGTGCCAGCACCCTATCTCCCCAAGAGACCCAGTACTTC. It is translated as CASTLSPQETQYF.

V gene TRBV5-1 combines with J gene TRBJ2-1; 7 bases align to TRBD2. In germline, CDR1 is SGHRS, CDR2 YFSETQ. This CDR3 contains 18 residues. V dropped 3 bases and J dropped 6; count of bases not matched to a gene: 18. The CDR3 spells CASSSLGGSWVRRNEQFF. In nucleotides, the CDR3 is TGCGCCAGCAGCTCCTTAGGCGGGAGTTGGGTTCGGCGCAATGAGCAGTTCTTC. The full variable domain, with the rest looked up from reference TRBV5-1 and TRBJ2-1, is KAGVTQTPRYLIKTRGQQVTLSCSPISGHRSVSWYQQTPGQGLQFLFEYFSETQRNKGNFPGRFSGRQFSNSRSEMNVSTLELGDSALYLCASSSLGGSWVRRNEQFFGPGTRLTVL.

The chain is built from TRBV27 and TRBJ2-7; D is ambiguous. The ends were cut back, 1 base at V and 2 bases at J, with 12 bases in the middle. Per germline, CDR1 MNHEY and CDR2 SMNVEV (reference sequence). The CDR3 contains 15 residues. CDR3 sequence (DNA): TGTGCCAGCAGTTTATTCCTTGGGCATACCTACGAGCAGTACTTC. It is translated as CASSLFLGHTYEQYF.

The V call is TRBV9, the J call TRBJ2-1, with 8 positions matching TRBD2. CDR1 SGDLS and CDR2 YYNGEE come from the germline V gene. After removal of 4 bases from V and 6 bases from J, the junction contained 9 bases not matched to a gene. The CDR3 length is 15 residues. DNA for the CDR3: TGTGCCAGCAGCCCCTCTGCGGGAGGCCTCAATGAGCAGTTCTTC. It is translated as CASSPSAGGLNEQFF. The variable domain in full, completed from reference TRBV9 and TRBJ2-1, reads DSGVTQTPKHLITATGQRVTLRCSPRSGDLSVYWYQQSLDQGLQFLIQYYNGEERAKGNILERFSAQQFPDLHSELNLSSLELGDSALYFCASSPSAGGLNEQFFGPGTRLTVL.

V gene TRBV5-5 combines with J gene TRBJ1-4; 7 bases map to TRBD1. This CDR3 spans 14 amino acids. The V segment lost 1 base and the J segment 5 bases; nucleotides outside the gene matches: 2. The germline CDR1 and CDR2 sequences are SGHKS and YYEKEE (reference sequence). The CDR3 reads CASSLTRGNEKLFF. The CDR3 DNA reads as TGTGCCAGCAGCTTGACCAGGGGGAATGAAAAACTGTTTTTT.

The chain combines TRBV4-1 with TRBJ2-5; no clear D. Germline lookup yields CDR1 MGHRA and CDR2 YSYEKL. V was trimmed by 8 bases and J by 5 bases, leaving 15 bases between them. This CDR3 contains 13 residues. CDR3 sequence (DNA): TGCGCCAGCGGAAGAGCCCACGGGGAGACCCAGTACTTC. As protein: CASGRAHGETQYF.

This clone has just one count. V is TRBV5-4 and J is TRBJ2-7, with 7 bases matching TRBD1. The CDR3 contains 15 residues. Germline V gene data show CDR1 as SGHNT and CDR2 as YYREEE (reference sequence). Losses at the gene ends were 4 bases for V and 2 bases for J; bases not matched to a gene: 9. The CDR3 nucleotides are TGTGCCAGCAGCCCACCGGGACAGCTAACCTACGAGCAGTACTTC. Translated: CASSPPGQLTYEQYF.

V gene TRBV28 combines with J gene TRBJ2-1; D is unresolved. The CDR3 spans 12 residues. Germline V CDR1 and CDR2: MDHEN, SYDVKM. The ends were cut back, 2 bases at V and 11 bases at J, with 10 bases in the middle. CDR3 nucleotides: TGTGCCAGCAGTTTAACAGCCGATAAGCAGTTCTTC. This codes for CASSLTADKQFF.

V gene TRBV5-1 combines with J gene TRBJ2-3; 10 nucleotides match TRBD1. The germline gives CDR1 SGHRS, CDR2 YFSETQ. V lost 3 bases and J lost 4; bases outside the gene matches: 5. The CDR3 consists of 15 residues. The CDR3 coding sequence is TGCGCCAGCAGCTCAGGGGACAGGGGTGCAGATACGCAGTATTTT. As protein: CASSSGDRGADTQYF.

The rearrangement links TRBV28 to TRBJ2-5; perhaps TRBD1 as D (6 bases). This CDR3 region has 14 residues. CDR1 is MDHEN and CDR2 is SYDVKM in the germline V gene. Trimming removed 6 bases from V and 5 bases from J, with 16 bases in between. CDR3 in DNA: TGTGCCAGCAGCCGAGGACAGTTTGGGGAGACCCAGTACTTC. Translation gives CASSRGQFGETQYF.

The chain joins TRBV21-1 to TRBJ2-5. TRBV21-1 is a pseudogene locus. This CDR3 is built from 15 residues. The CDR3 loop reads CASTKIPGRDMPQYF. The CDR3 DNA sequence: TGTGCCAGCACCAAGATTCCGGGACGCGATATGCCCCAGTACTTC.

This clone appeared a single time. The rearrangement links TRBV10-3 to TRBJ1-1; 7 bases line up with TRBD1. V lost 3 bases, J lost 0 bases, and 7 bases stayed unmatched. The CDR3 totals 16 residues. Per germline, CDR1 ENHRY and CDR2 SYGVKD. CDR3 nucleotide sequence: TGTGCCATCAGTGATGGGTCAGGGGGTCTGAACACTGAAGCTTTCTTT. Its protein is CAISDGSGGLNTEAFF.

The rearrangement uses TRBV27 and TRBJ2-4; tentatively, D is TRBD1 or TRBD2 (5 bases each). V was pared by 6 bases and J by 2 bases, with 17 bases between. Germline V CDR1 and CDR2: MNHEY, SMNVEV (reference sequence). This CDR3 spans 16 amino acids. As DNA, the CDR3 is TGTGCCAGCAGCCCCGGGACGGGTACCCCCAAAAACATTCAGTACTTC. Its translation: CASSPGTGTPKNIQYF.

V is TRBV6-5 and J is TRBJ1-2; tentative D call: TRBD1 (5 bases). Trimming cost V 0 bases and J 4 bases, with 9 bases left between them. CDR3 length: 14 amino acids. Germline V gene sequence: CDR1 MNHEY, CDR2 SVGAGI. The CDR3 protein is CASSYSTEVYGYTF. CDR3 in DNA: TGTGCCAGCAGTTACTCGACAGAAGTCTATGGCTACACCTTC.